This T cell receptor beta chain was profiled in a study of CD8+CD57+ T cells in acquired aplastic anemia. Whole-study context: The mean DNA yield obtained from sorted CD4+ and CD8+ cells came to around 3 ug.

For CDR3 and TCR beta VDJ profiling, genomic DNA was the template used. MiXCR was run by TCRdb on the reads, yielding one entry per CDR3 protein. The table has about 270,000 distinct CDR3 sequences, 55% to 65% seen once. There are 13 residues in the CDR3. V lost 8 bases, J lost 8 bases, and 11 bases stayed unmatched. Germline-derived CDR1 and CDR2 are DFQATT and SNEGSKA (reference sequence). This TCR was sampled from a human donor with severe aplastic anemia or a healthy control (not recorded which). The chain is built from TRBV20-1 and TRBJ2-1; 8 nucleotides match TRBD2. Sequencing was carried out using sorted CD4+, CD8+, or CD8+CD57+ T cells (not recorded which) from PBMCs. The CDR3 bases are TGCAGTACCGGGACTAGTTTCATCGATGAGCAGTTCTTC. Amino acid sequence: CSTGTSFIDEQFF.